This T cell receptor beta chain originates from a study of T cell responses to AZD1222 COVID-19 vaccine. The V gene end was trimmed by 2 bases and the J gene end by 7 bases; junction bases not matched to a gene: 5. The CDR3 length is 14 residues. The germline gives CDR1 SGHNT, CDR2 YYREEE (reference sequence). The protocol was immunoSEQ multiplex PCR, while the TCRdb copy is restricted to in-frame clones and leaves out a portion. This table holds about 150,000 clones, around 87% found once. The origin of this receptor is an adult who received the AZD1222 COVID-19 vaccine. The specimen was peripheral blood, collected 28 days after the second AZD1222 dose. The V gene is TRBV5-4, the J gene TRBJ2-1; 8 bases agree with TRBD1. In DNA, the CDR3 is TGTGCCAGCAGCTTCCTGGACAGGGAGAATGAGCAGTTCTTC. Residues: CASSFLDRENEQFF.